This T cell receptor beta chain was identified during a study of T cells in Graves' hyperthyroidism and ophthalmopathy. There are many counts of this clonotype. Its antigen is as yet unknown. The V end lost 3 bases, the J end lost 0 bases, and 16 bases lay between the germline ends. This CDR3 is 17 amino acids long. In germline, CDR1 is SGHDN, CDR2 FVKESK. Amplification of TCR beta CDR3 regions used RNA as the template. HTBI primers were employed in a first-round RT-PCR of the TCR CDR3. TCRdb reprocessed the multiplex PCR reads with MiXCR, giving one entry per CDR3 protein. This sample has approximately 600,000 distinct CDR3 sequences; 13% to 15% occur once, and the top ten carry roughly 6.9%. Disease lasting under 3 months, a NOSPECS grade of at least 4, and a Clinical Activity Score of at least 3 were features of the ophthalmopathy patients. Orbital computed tomography, thyroid ultrasound, serum thyroxine and TRAb, and clinical symptoms together informed the diagnoses.

Study-level points and caveats: For ophthalmopathy, model prediction preceded onset by a median about 6.2 months.

This chain uses TRBV14 with TRBJ2-3; D is ambiguous. The specimen was blood. The source is a woman younger than 35 with Graves' ophthalmopathy. The CDR3 loop is CASSHSVIITSTDTQYF. The CDR3 DNA is TGTGCCAGCAGCCATTCCGTCATCATCACTAGCACAGATACGCAGTATTTT.